These 9 T cell receptor beta chains share one sample of origin, sequenced in a study of cytomegalovirus exposure and HLA in healthy donors. PCR was performed using 60 Vbeta and 13 Jbeta primers. The method was immunoSEQ multiplex PCR; TCRdb's version includes in-frame clones alone and lacks a portion of them. The table lists about 200,000 clones, just under 70% of them singletons. Sequencing used PBMCs. All receptors come from a man between 40 and 49 years old in good health and CMV-seropositive.

This clone has a handful of counts. The chain carries TRBV4-3 and TRBJ2-1; TRBD2 matches at 10 bases. The V gene's germline CDR1 is LGHNA and CDR2 YSLEER. CDR3 size: 18 residues. The junction had 8 bases not matched to a gene; V was cut back by 3 bases and J by 0 bases. CDR3 in amino acids: CASSHLIAGGYSYNEQFF. DNA for the CDR3: TGCGCCAGCAGCCACCTAATAGCGGGGGGCTACTCCTACAATGAGCAGTTCTTC.

The V and J genes are TRBV6-1 and TRBJ2-1; 8 bases match TRBD1. The germline CDR1 and CDR2 sequences are MNHNS and SASEGT. The CDR3 spans 15 residues. Trimming at V came to 3 bases and at J to 1 base, leaving 2 bases not matched to a gene. This chain's CDR3 is CASSDRGLSYNEQFF. CDR3 coding DNA: TGTGCCAGCAGTGACAGGGGGCTTTCCTACAATGAGCAGTTCTTC.

This clone has more than one count but fewer than ten. J is TRBJ2-2 and V is TRBV7-2; 8 nucleotides line up with TRBD1. V was clipped by 6 bases and J by 2 bases; unmatched bases: 8. This CDR3 is built from 16 residues. Germline V gene data show CDR1 as SGHTA and CDR2 as FQGNSA. The CDR3 region has the DNA TGTGCCAGCAGTTCAGGGGGCAGGGGTAACACCGGGGAGCTGTTTTTT. Translated: CASSSGGRGNTGELFF.

This chain links TRBV2 with TRBJ2-7; 11 bases are a match to TRBD2. The CDR3 extends over 15 amino acids. The junction had 7 bases not matched to a gene; V was cut back by 2 bases and J by 7 bases. CDR1 SNHLY and CDR2 FYNNEI come from the germline V gene. The CDR3 loop reads CASSELAGGLSEQYF. The CDR3 nucleotides are TGTGCCAGCAGTGAACTAGCGGGGGGACTTTCGGAGCAGTACTTC.

The gene calls are TRBV7-9 and TRBJ1-2; no reliable D call. V shed 5 bases and J shed 2 bases, with 9 bases lying between them. The germline V gene has CDR1 SEHNR and CDR2 FQNEAQ (reference sequence). The CDR3 covers 13 residues. The CDR3 nucleotides are TGTGCCAGCAGCCCCCGCGGAAACTATGGCTACACCTTC. Its translation: CASSPRGNYGYTF.

This clone has a single count. This rearrangement joins TRBV12-5 to TRBJ2-5; TRBD1 is a possible D gene (5 bases). The ends were cut back, 1 base at V and 8 bases at J, with 11 bases in the middle. Germline V gene lookup returns CDR1 LGHNT and CDR2 FRNRAP. There are 13 residues in the CDR3. The chain's CDR3 is CASGLAYQGTQYF. CDR3 DNA sequence: TGTGCTAGTGGTTTGGCCTACCAGGGTACCCAGTACTTC.

The V and J genes are TRBV9 and TRBJ2-7; a weak D match, TRBD1 (6 bases). The length of the CDR3 is 14 residues. CDR1 is SGDLS, CDR2 YYNGEE, per germline. V shed 2 bases and J shed 0 bases, with 9 bases lying between them. This CDR3 is CASSVRTDSYEQYF. The DNA for the CDR3 is TGTGCCAGCAGCGTTCGGACAGACTCCTACGAGCAGTACTTC.

The rearrangement links TRBV21-1 to TRBJ2-3; the table names TRBD2, a call not compared with the DNA. TRBV21-1 represents a pseudogene. The CDR3 covers 15 residues. CDR3 coding DNA: TGTGCCAGCCTTAGAGGCCCTAGCGGGGAAGATACGCAGTATTTT. Translated, it gives CASLRGPSGEDTQYF.

This clone showed up just a few times. The chain employs TRBV29-1 and TRBJ2-7; 7 bases agree with TRBD2. This CDR3 is built from 15 residues. CDR1 SQVTM and CDR2 ANQGSEA come from the germline V gene. Trimming cost V 8 bases and J 3 bases; bases outside gene matches: 16. The CDR3 nucleotides are TGCAGCACAAAAAAGGGGAGGGACGGGAACTACGAGCAGTACTTC. Its translation: CSTKKGRDGNYEQYF.